Below, 16 T cell receptor beta chains from the same sample are listed, as sequenced in a study of blood T cell repertoires in COVID-19. Data came from immunoSEQ multiplex PCR; TCRdb stores just in-frame clones and leaves some out. Among 250,000 or so clones listed, roughly 80% were seen once. The sequenced sample consisted of peripheral blood. These receptor sequences come from a woman under 30 with acute or convalescent COVID-19.

The chain joins TRBV3-1 (or the pseudogene TRBV3-2) to TRBJ2-7, with TRBD1 identical over 7 bases. CDR1 is LGHDT, CDR2 YNNKEL, per germline (reference sequence). J was trimmed by 3 bases and V by 0 bases; bases with no gene match: 5. The CDR3 is 15 residues long. Here the CDR3 reads CASSQERQGYYEQYF. CDR3 sequence (DNA): TGTGCCAGCAGCCAAGAGAGACAGGGTTACTACGAGCAGTACTTC.

This sequence joins TRBV12-3 or TRBV12-4 and TRBJ2-7; D gene unclear. Trimming removed 6 bases from V and 9 bases from J, with 18 bases in between. The CDR3 runs 13 residues. DNA for the CDR3: TGTGCCAGCAGCCGGGTGGGTCTACGAGGGCAGTACTTC. Its protein is CASSRVGLRGQYF.

CDR3 amino acids: CASSYRENYEQYF. The CDR3 region has the DNA TGTGCCAGTAGCTACAGGGAAAACTACGAGCAGTACTTC. The chain uses TRBV19 and TRBJ2-7, with a weak D call TRBD1 (6 bases). V was cut by 6 bases and J by 3 bases, with 12 bases left in between. Germline values: CDR1 LNHDA, CDR2 SQIVND (reference sequence). The length of the CDR3 is 13 residues.

This clone was found once. The sample carries other DNA sequences with the same CDR3. The V and J genes are TRBV6-5 and TRBJ2-7; D might be TRBD2 (6 bases). Germline V gene data show CDR1 as MNHEY and CDR2 as SVGAGI. V lost 3 bases to trimming and J lost 3 bases, with 9 bases between them. There are 13 residues in the CDR3. The CDR3 loop is CASSYGGSYEQYF. CDR3 coding DNA: TGTGCCAGCAGTTATGGAGGGAGCTACGAGCAGTACTTC.

The chain has TRBV4-3 and TRBJ1-6, with D unresolved. V was clipped by 0 bases and J by 10 bases, with 7 bases between them. The length of the CDR3 is 13 residues. Germline CDR1 is LGHNA and CDR2 is YSLEER. The CDR3 DNA follows: TGCGCCAGCAGCCAAGATGTCGTGTCACCCCTCCACTTT. This encodes CASSQDVVSPLHF.

This chain connects TRBV19 to TRBJ2-5; TRBD2 is a possible D gene (6 bases). The CDR3 has 14 residues. The germline V gene encodes CDR1 LNHDA and CDR2 SQIVND (reference sequence). The V end was cut by 3 bases, the J end by 5 bases, with 13 bases between. This CDR3 reads CASSILASVETQYF. The CDR3 DNA follows: TGTGCCAGTAGTATTCTTGCTAGCGTGGAGACCCAGTACTTC.

The chain joins TRBV27 to TRBJ1-2; 9 bases line up with TRBD1. After removal of 6 bases from V and 0 bases from J, the junction contained 8 bases not matched to a gene. This CDR3 contains 16 residues. The V gene's germline CDR1 is MNHEY and CDR2 SMNVEV (reference sequence). CDR3 loop: CASSPGTGHSNYGYTF. The CDR3 bases are TGTGCCAGCAGCCCCGGGACAGGGCATTCTAACTATGGCTACACCTTC.

This sequence joins TRBV27 and TRBJ2-7, with D possibly being TRBD2 (6 bases). The CDR3 contains 18 residues. CDR1 MNHEY and CDR2 SMNVEV come from the germline V gene (reference sequence). V lost 6 bases and J 3 bases, leaving 27 bases between the germline ends. The CDR3, as DNA: TGTGCCAGCAGCCGCAAATTCCGGGACGGAGGGTTATACTACGAGCAGTACTTC. It yields the protein CASSRKFRDGGLYYEQYF.

The chain employs TRBV18 and TRBJ1-1, with TRBD1 matching 7 bases. With V trimmed by 6 bases and J by 1 base, 2 bases remained unmatched. CDR3 size: 13 residues. CDR1 is KGHSH, CDR2 LQKENI, per germline. Written as DNA, the CDR3 is TGTGCCAGCTCGGGACAGACGAACACTGAAGCTTTCTTT. Translation: CASSGQTNTEAFF.

The V call is TRBV3-1 (or the pseudogene TRBV3-2), the J call TRBJ1-5; D gene ambiguous. The germline gives CDR1 LGHDT, CDR2 YNNKEL (reference sequence). There are 15 residues in the CDR3. V lost 0 bases to trimming and J lost 3 bases, with 9 bases between them. CDR3 region: CASSQDLQDNQPQHF. CDR3 nucleotide sequence: TGTGCCAGCAGCCAAGATCTGCAGGACAATCAGCCCCAGCATTTT.

The chain carries TRBV25-1 and TRBJ2-2, with 7 nucleotides matching TRBD2. This CDR3 spans 15 amino acids. CDR1 MGHDK and CDR2 SYGVNS come from the germline V gene. V gave up 6 bases and J gave up 4 bases; unmatched junction bases: 8. The CDR3 DNA reads as TGTGCCAGCAGGAGTACGGGAGGTGGCACCGGGGAGCTGTTTTTT. Encoded protein: CASRSTGGGTGELFF.

The chain joins TRBV13 to TRBJ1-1; possible D gene TRBD1, 5 bases. Deletions cut 0 bases from V and 4 bases from J, with 12 bases between. The CDR3 covers 15 residues. Germline lookup yields CDR1 PRHDT and CDR2 FYEKMQ (reference sequence). CDR3 bases: TGTGCCAGCAGCTTAGGCCTGGGGGGGGGCACTGAAGCTTTCTTT. This codes for CASSLGLGGGTEAFF. The full variable domain, in which reference TRBV13 and TRBJ1-1 provide the parts outside the CDR3, is AAGVIQSPRHLIKEKRETATLKCYPIPRHDTVYWYQQGPGQDPQFLISFYEKMQSDKGSIPDRFSAQQFSDYHSELNMSSLELGDSALYFCASSLGLGGGTEAFFGQGTRLTVV.

V usage is TRBV15 and J usage is TRBJ2-7; D remains ambiguous. The germline CDR1 and CDR2 sequences are LNHNV and YYDKDF (reference sequence). V was cut by 1 base and J by 3 bases, with 10 bases left in between. The CDR3 has 14 amino acids. This chain's CDR3 is CATSRGLLNYEQYF. The CDR3 coding sequence is TGTGCCACCAGCAGAGGACTTCTCAACTACGAGCAGTACTTC.

The V and J genes are TRBV6-2 or TRBV6-3 and TRBJ2-7, with 10 nucleotides matching TRBD1. J lost 5 bases, V lost 5 bases, and 9 bases had no gene match. The CDR3 extends over 15 amino acids. Germline V gene data show CDR1 as MNHEY and CDR2 as SVGEGT. The DNA of the CDR3 is TGTGCCAGCAGTCACCACCGGGACAGGGGCCACGAGCAGTACTTC. Translation: CASSHHRDRGHEQYF.

The genes are TRBV6-4 and TRBJ2-1, with TRBD2 matching over 8 bases. Germline loops: CDR1 MRHNA, CDR2 SNTAGT. The length of the CDR3 is 15 residues. After removal of 2 bases from V and 7 bases from J, the junction contained 7 bases not matched to a gene. The CDR3 region has the DNA TGTGCCAGCAGTGACAGGTCTAGCGGGCTGAATGAGCAGTTCTTC. The encoded protein is CASSDRSSGLNEQFF.

This clone has just a few counts. V gene TRBV5-4 combines with J gene TRBJ2-2; TRBD2 matches 7 bases. V lost 0 bases to trimming and J lost 6 bases; unmatched junction nucleotides: 20. CDR3 length: 20 amino acids. Germline CDR1 SGHNT, CDR2 YYREEE (reference sequence). CDR3 sequence (DNA): TGTGCCAGCAGCTTGGCCCGGGGCCCCCAGCTCGGGAGGCCCTCCGGGGAGCTGTTTTTT. Translated: CASSLARGPQLGRPSGELFF.